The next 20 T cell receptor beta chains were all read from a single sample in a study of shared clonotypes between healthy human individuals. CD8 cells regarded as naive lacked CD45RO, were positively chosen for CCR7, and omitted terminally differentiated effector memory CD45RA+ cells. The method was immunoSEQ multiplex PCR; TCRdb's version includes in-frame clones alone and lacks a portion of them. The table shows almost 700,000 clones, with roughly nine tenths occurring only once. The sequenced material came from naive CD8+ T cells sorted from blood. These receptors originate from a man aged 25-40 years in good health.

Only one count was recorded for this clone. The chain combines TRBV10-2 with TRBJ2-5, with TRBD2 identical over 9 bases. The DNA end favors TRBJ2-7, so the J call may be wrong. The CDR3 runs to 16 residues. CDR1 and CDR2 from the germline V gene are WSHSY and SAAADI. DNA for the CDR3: TGCGCCAGCAGTCCGACTAAGGCTAGCGGGGCCTACGAGCAGTACTTC. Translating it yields CASSPTKASGAYEQYF.

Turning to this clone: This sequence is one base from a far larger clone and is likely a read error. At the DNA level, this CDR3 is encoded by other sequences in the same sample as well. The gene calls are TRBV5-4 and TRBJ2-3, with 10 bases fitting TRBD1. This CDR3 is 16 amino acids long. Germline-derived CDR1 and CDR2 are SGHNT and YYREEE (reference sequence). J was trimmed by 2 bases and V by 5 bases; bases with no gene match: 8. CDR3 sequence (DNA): TGTGCCAGCAGTTTCGGACAGGGGGTAGACACAGATACGCAGTATTTT. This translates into CASSFGQGVDTDTQYF.

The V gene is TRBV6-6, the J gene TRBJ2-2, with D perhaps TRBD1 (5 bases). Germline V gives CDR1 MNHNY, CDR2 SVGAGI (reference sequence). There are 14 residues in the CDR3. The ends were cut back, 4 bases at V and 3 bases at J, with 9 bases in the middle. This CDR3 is CASSLKQDTGELFF. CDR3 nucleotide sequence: TGTGCCAGCAGTTTAAAACAGGACACCGGGGAGCTGTTTTTT.

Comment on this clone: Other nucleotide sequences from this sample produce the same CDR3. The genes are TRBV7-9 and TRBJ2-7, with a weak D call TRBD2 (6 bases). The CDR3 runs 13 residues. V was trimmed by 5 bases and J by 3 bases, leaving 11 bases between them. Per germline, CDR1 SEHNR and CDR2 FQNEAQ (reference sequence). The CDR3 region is CASSGGLDYEQYF. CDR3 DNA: TGTGCCAGCAGCGGGGGACTGGACTACGAGCAGTACTTC.

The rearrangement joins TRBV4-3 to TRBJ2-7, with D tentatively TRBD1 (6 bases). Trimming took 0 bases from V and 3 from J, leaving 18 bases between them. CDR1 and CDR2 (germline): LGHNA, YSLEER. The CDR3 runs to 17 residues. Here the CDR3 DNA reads TGCGCCAGCAGCCAAGATACCCAGGGGTTGAGGAGCTACGAGCAGTACTTC. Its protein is CASSQDTQGLRSYEQYF.

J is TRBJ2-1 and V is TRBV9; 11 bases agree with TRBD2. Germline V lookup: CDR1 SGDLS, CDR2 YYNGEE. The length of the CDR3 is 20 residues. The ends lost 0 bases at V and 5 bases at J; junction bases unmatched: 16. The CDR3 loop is CASSVGVYGFALAGDNEQFF. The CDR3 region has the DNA TGTGCCAGCAGCGTAGGGGTCTACGGCTTTGCACTAGCGGGGGACAATGAGCAGTTCTTC.

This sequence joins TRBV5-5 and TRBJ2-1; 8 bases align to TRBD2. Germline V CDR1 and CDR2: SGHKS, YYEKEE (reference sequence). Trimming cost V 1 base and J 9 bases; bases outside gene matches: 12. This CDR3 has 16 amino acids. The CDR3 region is CASSLPTSGQGGEQFF. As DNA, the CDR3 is TGTGCCAGCAGCTTGCCCACTAGCGGTCAAGGGGGTGAGCAGTTCTTC.

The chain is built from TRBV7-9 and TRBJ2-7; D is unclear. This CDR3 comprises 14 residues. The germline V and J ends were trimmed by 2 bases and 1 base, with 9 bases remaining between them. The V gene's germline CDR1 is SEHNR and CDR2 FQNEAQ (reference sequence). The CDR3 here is CASSLSAVSYEQYF. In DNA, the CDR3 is TGTGCCAGCAGCTTATCGGCCGTTTCCTACGAGCAGTACTTC.

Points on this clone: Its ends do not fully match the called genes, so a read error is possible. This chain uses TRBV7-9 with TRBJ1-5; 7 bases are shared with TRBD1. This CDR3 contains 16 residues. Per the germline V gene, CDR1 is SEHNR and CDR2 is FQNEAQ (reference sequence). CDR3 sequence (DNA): TGTGCCAGCAGCTTAGATCGACAGGGTAGCCATCAGCCCCAGCATTTT. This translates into CASSLDRQGSHQPQHF.

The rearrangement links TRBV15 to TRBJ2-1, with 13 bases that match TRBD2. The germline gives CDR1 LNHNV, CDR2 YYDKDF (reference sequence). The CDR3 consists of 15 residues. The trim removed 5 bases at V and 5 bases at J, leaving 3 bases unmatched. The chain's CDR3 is CATSPGTSGNNEQFF. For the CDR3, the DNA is TGTGCCACCAGCCCGGGGACTAGCGGGAACAATGAGCAGTTCTTC.

In DNA, the CDR3 is TGTGCCAGTGGACTAGCGGGATCCGAGCAGTACTTC. Translation: CASGLAGSEQYF. The chain carries TRBV7-8 and TRBJ2-7; 12 positions match TRBD2. This CDR3 has 12 residues. Germline lookup yields CDR1 SGHVS and CDR2 FQNEAQ. The V segment lost 9 bases and the J segment 6 bases; nucleotides outside the gene matches: 3.

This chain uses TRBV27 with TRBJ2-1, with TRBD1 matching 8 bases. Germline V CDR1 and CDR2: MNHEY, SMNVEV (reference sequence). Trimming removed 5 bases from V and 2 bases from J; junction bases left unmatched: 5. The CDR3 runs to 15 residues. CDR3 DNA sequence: TGTGCCAGCAGTATCGGGACAGGCGCCTACAATGAGCAGTTCTTC. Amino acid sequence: CASSIGTGAYNEQFF.

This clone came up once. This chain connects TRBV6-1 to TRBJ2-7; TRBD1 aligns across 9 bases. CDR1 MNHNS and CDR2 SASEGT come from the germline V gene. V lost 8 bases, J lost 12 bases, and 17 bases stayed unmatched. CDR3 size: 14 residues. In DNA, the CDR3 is TGTGCCAGCTTCCGTCCCGGGACAGGGAAGGGGGGGTACTTC. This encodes CASFRPGTGKGGYF.

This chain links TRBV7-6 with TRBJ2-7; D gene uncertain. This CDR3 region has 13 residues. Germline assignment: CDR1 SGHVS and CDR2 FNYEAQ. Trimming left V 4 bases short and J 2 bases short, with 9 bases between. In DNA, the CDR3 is TGTGCCAGCAGCTCCGGCAGAGCCTACGAGCAGTACTTC. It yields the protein CASSSGRAYEQYF.

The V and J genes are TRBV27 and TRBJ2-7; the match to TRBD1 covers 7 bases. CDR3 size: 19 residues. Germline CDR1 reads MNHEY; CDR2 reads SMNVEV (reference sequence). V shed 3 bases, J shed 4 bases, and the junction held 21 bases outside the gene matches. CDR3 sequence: CASSFCQTGSYHDLYEQYF. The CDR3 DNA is TGTGCCAGCAGTTTCTGTCAGACAGGGAGTTATCATGATCTATACGAGCAGTACTTC.

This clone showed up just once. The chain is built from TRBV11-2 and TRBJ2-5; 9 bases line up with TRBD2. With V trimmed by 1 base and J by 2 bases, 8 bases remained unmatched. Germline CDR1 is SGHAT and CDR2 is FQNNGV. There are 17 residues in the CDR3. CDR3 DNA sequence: TGTGCCAGCAGCTTAGTCTCCAGCGGGAGGCCTCAAGAGACCCAGTACTTC. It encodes CASSLVSSGRPQETQYF.

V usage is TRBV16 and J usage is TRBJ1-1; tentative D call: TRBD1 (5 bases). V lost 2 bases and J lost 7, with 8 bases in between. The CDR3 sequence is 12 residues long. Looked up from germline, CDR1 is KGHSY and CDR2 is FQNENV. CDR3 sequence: CASSQGGNEAFF. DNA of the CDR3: TGTGCCAGCAGCCAAGGGGGAAATGAAGCTTTCTTT.

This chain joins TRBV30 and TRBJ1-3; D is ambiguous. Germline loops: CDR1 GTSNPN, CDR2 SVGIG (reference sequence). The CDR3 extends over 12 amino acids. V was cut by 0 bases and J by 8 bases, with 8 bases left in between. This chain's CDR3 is CAWSVMEDTIYF. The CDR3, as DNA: TGTGCCTGGAGTGTAATGGAGGACACCATATATTTT.

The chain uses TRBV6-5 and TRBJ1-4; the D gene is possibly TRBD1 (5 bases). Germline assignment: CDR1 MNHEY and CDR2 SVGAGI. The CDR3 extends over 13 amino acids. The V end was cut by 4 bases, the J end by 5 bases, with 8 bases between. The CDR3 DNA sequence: TGTGCCAGCAGTTGGGGCAGCAATGAAAAACTGTTTTTT. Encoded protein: CASSWGSNEKLFF.

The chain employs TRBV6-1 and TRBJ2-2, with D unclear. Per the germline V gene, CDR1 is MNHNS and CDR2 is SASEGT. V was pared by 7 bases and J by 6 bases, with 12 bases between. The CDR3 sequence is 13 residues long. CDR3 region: CASKGSTAGELFF. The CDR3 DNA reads TGTGCCAGCAAGGGCAGCACCGCCGGGGAGCTGTTTTTT.